This T cell receptor (beta chain) was recovered during a study of blood T cell repertoires in COVID-19. The study recruited people aged roughly 18 to 100 years across around 23 US areas. Allocation to cohorts depended on clinical history reported by the participants. CDR1 is MNHEY and CDR2 is SMNVEV in the germline V gene (reference sequence). The CDR3 consists of 15 residues. V shed 6 bases and J 6 bases; nucleotides not matched to a gene: 8. The method was immunoSEQ multiplex PCR; TCRdb's version includes in-frame clones alone and lacks a portion of them. The sample gives 350,000 to 400,000 clones, roughly 90% of which show up once; approximately 1% is in the top ten.

This sequence joins TRBV27 and TRBJ1-4, with TRBD1 matching over 9 bases. The sample comprised PBMCs or T cells enriched from blood (not recorded which). The clonotype originates from a woman in her 30s with acute COVID-19. CDR3 in amino acids: CASRGTGTGYEKLFF. The CDR3 nucleotides are TGTGCCAGCAGGGGGACCGGGACAGGGTATGAAAAACTGTTTTTT.